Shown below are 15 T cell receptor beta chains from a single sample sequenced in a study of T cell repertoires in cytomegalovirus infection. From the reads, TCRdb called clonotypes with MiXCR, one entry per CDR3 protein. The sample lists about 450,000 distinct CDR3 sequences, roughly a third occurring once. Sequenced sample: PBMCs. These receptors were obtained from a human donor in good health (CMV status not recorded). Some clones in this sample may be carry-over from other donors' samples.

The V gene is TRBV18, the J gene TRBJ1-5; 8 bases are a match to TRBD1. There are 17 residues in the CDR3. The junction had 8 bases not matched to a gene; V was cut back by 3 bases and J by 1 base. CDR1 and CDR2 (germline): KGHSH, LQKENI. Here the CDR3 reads CASSPATTGASNQPQHF. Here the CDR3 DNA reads TGTGCCAGCTCACCGGCAACGACAGGGGCCAGCAATCAGCCCCAGCATTTT.

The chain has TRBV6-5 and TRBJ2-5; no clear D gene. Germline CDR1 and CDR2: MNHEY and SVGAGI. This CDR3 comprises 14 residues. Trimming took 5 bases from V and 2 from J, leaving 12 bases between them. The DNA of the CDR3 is TGTGCCAGCAGTCCTTACGGGTCACAAGAGACCCAGTACTTC. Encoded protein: CASSPYGSQETQYF.

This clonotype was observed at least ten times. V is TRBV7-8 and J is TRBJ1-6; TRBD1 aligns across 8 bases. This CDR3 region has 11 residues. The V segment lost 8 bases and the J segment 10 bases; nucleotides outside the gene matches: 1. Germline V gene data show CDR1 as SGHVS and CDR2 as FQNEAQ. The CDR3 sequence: CASGTGSPLHF. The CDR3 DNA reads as TGTGCCAGCGGGACAGGATCACCCCTCCACTTT.

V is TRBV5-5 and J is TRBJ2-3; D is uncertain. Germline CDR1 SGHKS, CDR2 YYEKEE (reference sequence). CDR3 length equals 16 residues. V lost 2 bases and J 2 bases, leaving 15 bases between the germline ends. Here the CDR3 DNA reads TGTGCCAGCAGCTTCAAGGGTCGGTCTTTCACAGATACGCAGTATTTT. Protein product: CASSFKGRSFTDTQYF.

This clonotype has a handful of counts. CDR3 sequence reads: CASSSYGGEQETQYF. CDR3 nucleotides: TGTGCCAGTAGTTCCTACGGGGGGGAACAAGAGACCCAGTACTTC. The chain uses TRBV19 and TRBJ2-5, with 8 bases that match TRBD2. The CDR3 has 15 amino acids. The germline V gene encodes CDR1 LNHDA and CDR2 SQIVND (reference sequence). V lost 5 bases, J lost 2 bases, and 7 bases stayed unmatched.

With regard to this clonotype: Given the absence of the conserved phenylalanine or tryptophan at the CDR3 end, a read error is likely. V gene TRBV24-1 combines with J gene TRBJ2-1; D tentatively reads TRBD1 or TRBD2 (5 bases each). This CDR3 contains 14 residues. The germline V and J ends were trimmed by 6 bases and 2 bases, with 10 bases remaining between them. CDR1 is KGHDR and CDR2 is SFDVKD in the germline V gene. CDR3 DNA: TGTGCCACCAGTCTGGGGGAAACCTACAATGAGCAGTTCTTA. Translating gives CATSLGETYNEQFL.

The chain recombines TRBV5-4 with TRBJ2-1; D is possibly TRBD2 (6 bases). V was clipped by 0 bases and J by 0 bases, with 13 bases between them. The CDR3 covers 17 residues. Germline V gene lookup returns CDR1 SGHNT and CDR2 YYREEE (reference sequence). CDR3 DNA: TGTGCCAGCAGCTTGGATCCGGGGAGGAGCTCCTACAATGAGCAGTTCTTC. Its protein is CASSLDPGRSSYNEQFF. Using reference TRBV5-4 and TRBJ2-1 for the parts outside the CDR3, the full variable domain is ETGVTQSPTHLIKTRGQQVTLRCSSQSGHNTVSWYQQALGQGPQFIFQYYREEENGRGNFPPRFSGLQFPNYSSELNVNALELDDSALYLCASSLDPGRSSYNEQFFGPGTRLTVL.

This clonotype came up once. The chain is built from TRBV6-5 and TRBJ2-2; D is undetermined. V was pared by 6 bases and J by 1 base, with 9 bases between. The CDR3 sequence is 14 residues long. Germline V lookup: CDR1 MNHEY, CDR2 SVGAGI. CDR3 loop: CASSNTGNTGELFF. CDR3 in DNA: TGTGCCAGCAGCAATACTGGGAACACCGGGGAGCTGTTTTTT.

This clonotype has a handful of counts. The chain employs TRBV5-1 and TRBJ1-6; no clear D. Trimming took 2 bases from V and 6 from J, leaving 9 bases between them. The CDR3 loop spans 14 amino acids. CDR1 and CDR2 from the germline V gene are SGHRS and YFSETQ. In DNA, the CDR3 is TGCGCCAGCAGCTTATCAGACTCTAATTCACCCCTCCACTTT. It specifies CASSLSDSNSPLHF. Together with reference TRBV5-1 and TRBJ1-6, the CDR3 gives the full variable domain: KAGVTQTPRYLIKTRGQQVTLSCSPISGHRSVSWYQQTPGQGLQFLFEYFSETQRNKGNFPGRFSGRQFSNSRSEMNVSTLELGDSALYLCASSLSDSNSPLHFGNGTRLTVT.

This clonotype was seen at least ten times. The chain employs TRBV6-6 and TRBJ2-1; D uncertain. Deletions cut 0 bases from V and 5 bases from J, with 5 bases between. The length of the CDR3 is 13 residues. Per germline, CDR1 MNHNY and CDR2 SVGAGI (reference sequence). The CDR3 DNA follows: TGTGCCAGCAGTTACTCGCACGACAATGAGCAGTTCTTC. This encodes CASSYSHDNEQFF.

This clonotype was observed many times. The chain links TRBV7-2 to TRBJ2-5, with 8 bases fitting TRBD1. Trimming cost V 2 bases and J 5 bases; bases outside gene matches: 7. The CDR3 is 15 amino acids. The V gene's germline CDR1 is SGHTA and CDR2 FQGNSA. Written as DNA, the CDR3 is TGTGCCAGCAGCTTAACAGGGGGGCGAAGGGAGACCCAGTACTTC. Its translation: CASSLTGGRRETQYF.

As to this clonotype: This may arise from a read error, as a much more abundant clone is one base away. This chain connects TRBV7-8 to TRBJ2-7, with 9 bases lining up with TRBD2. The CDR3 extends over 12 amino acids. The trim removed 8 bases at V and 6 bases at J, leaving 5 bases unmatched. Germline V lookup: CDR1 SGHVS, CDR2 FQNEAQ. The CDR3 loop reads CASVSGGGEQYF. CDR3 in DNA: TGTGCCAGCGTTAGCGGGGGCGGCGAGCAGTACTTC. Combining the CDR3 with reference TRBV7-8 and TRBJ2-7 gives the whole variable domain GAGVSQSPRYKVAKRGQDVALRCDPISGHVSLFWYQQALGQGPEFLTYFQNEAQLDKSGLPSDRFFAERPEGSVSTLKIQRTQQEDSAVYLCASVSGGGEQYFGPGTRLTVT.

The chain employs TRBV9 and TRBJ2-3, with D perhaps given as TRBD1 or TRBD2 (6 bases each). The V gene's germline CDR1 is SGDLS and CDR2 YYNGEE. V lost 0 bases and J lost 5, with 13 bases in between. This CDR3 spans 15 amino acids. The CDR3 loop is CASSVAGAWGDTQYF. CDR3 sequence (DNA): TGTGCCAGCAGCGTAGCGGGGGCCTGGGGAGATACGCAGTATTTT.

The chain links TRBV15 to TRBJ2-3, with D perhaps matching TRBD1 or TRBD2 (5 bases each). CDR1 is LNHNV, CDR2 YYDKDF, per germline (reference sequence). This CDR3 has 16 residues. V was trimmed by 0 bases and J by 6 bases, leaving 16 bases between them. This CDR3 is CATSREGDLRPDTQYF. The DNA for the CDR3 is TGTGCCACCAGCAGAGAAGGGGACCTACGGCCCGATACGCAGTATTTT. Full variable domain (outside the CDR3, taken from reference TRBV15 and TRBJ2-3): DAMVIQNPRYQVTQFGKPVTLSCSQTLNHNVMYWYQQKSSQAPKLLFHYYDKDFNNEADTPDNFQSRRPNTSFCFLDIRSPGLGDTAMYLCATSREGDLRPDTQYFGPGTRLTVL.

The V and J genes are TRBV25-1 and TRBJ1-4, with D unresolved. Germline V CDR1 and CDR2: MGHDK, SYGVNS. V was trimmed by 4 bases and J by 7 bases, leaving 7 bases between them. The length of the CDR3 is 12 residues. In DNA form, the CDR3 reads TGTGCCAGCAGTGGCCTCACTGAAAAACTGTTTTTT. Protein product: CASSGLTEKLFF.